This TCR beta chain was recorded in a study of T cell responses to AZD1222 COVID-19 vaccine. Broader study findings: Compared with day 0, the breadth and depth of the Spike-specific TCR repertoire rose significantly after two doses of AZD1222.

As to this clone: Its antigen remains unidentified.

Sequenced by immunoSEQ multiplex PCR; TCRdb stores in-frame clones only, minus some. The data contain roughly 100,000 clones, 90% of them singletons. This CDR3 spans 11 amino acids. Germline lookup yields CDR1 GTSNPN and CDR2 SVGIG (reference sequence). V lost 1 base to trimming and J lost 3 bases, with 4 bases between them. Specimen: peripheral blood, collected on day 0 of AZD1222 vaccination. The TCR sequence derives from an adult in good health. The chain combines TRBV30 with TRBJ2-7; D is unresolved. CDR3 nucleotide sequence: TGTGCCTGGAGTGGGAGCTACGAGCAGTACTTC. Encoded protein: CAWSGSYEQYF.